The clone carrying this TCR beta chain was observed a few times. Its antigen is unknown. Ophthalmopathy donors were characterized by moderate-to-severe activity, CAS of at least 3, NOSPECS of at least 4, and duration under 3 months. Investigators amplified TCR beta CDR3 regions from RNA transcripts. The first round was an RT-PCR with HTBI primers, and the second round was a multiplex PCR. TCRdb re-analysed the multiplex PCR reads in MiXCR, keeping a single row per CDR3 protein. The repertoire includes 200,000 to 300,000 distinct CDR3 sequences, 40% to 50% of them detected once, and approximately 44% sits in the top ten. This sample was taken from a study of Graves' ophthalmopathy and Graves' hyperthyroidism. Study in general: Peripheral blood collection took place at initial diagnosis, before any treatment. Findings and caveats of the study: At less than 71% sensitivity and roughly 72% specificity, the model predicted progression of the ophthalmopathy. In blood, most expanded thyroid clonotypes above 0.001 frequency were also detected.

V lost 4 bases and J 7 bases, leaving 15 bases between the germline ends. The germline gives CDR1 KGHDR, CDR2 SFDVKD. The CDR3 covers 14 residues. The chain is built from TRBV24-1 and TRBJ2-5; D could derive from TRBD1 or TRBD2 (5 bases each). The sample was peripheral blood. The source of this sequence is an adult man with Graves' ophthalmopathy. The CDR3 protein is CATSDSRDPRTQYF. The CDR3 DNA reads as TGTGCCACCAGTGACTCCAGGGACCCGCGGACCCAGTACTTC.